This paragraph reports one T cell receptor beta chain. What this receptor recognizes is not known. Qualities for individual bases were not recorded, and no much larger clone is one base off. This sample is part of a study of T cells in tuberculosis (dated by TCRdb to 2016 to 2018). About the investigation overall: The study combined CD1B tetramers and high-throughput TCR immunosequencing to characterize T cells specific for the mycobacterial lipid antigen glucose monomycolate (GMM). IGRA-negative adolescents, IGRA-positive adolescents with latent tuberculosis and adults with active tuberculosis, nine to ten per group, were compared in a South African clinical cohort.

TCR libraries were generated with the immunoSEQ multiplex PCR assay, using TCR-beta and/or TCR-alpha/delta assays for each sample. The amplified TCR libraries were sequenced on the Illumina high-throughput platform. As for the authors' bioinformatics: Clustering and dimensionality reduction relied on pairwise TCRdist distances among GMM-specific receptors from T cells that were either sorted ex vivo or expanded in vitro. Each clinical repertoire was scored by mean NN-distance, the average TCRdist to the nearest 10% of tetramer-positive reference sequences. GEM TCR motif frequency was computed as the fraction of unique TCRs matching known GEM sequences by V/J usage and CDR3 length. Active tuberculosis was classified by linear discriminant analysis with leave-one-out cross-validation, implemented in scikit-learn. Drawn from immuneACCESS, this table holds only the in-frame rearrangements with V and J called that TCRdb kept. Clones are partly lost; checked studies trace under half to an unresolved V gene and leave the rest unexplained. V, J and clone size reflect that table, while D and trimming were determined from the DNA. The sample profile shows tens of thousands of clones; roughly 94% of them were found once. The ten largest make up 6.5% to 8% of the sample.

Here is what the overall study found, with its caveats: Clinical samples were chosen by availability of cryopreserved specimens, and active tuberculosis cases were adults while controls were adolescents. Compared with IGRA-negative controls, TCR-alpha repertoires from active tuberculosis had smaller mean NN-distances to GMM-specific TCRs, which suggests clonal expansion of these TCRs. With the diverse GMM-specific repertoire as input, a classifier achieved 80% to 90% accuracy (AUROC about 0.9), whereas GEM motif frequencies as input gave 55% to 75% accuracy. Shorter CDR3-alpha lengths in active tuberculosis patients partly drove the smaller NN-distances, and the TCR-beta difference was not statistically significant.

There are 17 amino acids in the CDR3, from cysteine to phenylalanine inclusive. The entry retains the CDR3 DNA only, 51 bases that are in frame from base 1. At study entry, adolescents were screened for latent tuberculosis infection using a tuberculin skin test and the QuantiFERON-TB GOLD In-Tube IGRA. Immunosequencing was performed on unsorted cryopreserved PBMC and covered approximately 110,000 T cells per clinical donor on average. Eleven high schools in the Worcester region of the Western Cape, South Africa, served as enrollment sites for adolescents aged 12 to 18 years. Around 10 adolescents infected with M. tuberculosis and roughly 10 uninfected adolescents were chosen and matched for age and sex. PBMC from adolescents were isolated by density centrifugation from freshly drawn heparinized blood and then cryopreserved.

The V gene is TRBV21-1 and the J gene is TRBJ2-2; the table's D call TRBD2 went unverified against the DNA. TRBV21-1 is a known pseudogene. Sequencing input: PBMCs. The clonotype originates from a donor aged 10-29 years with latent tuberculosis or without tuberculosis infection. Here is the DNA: TGTGCCAGCAGCAAGGGACTAGCGGGAGCGAACACCGGGGAGCTGTTTTTT. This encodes CASSKGLAGANTGELFF.